The table lists the clone carrying this TCR beta chain with a count of one. Antigen: not known. These data originate in a study of T cells in localized non-small cell lung cancer. Study findings and constraints: Without multi-region sequencing, intratumor heterogeneity could not be excluded. Greater T cell density in blood accompanied longer overall survival. In uninvolved adjacent lung, T cell clonality reached its highest value, exceeding tumor. In adjacent lung, a median roughly 60 of the top 100 tumor clones were found.

The table came from immunoSEQ multiplex PCR; TCRdb's copy has only in-frame clones and leaves some out. This sample has 75,000 to 80,000 clones, with 80% found just once. The sample was peripheral blood, taken before any cancer treatment. The receptor's source is a female donor over 55 with stage I lung adenocarcinoma.

CDR3 sequence: CASKHGGYTDTQYF. The CDR3 nucleotides read TGTGCCAGCAAGCACGGAGGATACACAGATACGCAGTATTTT. This chain uses TRBV27 with TRBJ2-3; the D gene is possibly TRBD2 (5 bases). Germline V gene data show CDR1 as MNHEY and CDR2 as SMNVEV (reference sequence). The V and J ends lost 7 bases and 2 bases respectively, with 13 bases between them. CDR3 length equals 14 residues.